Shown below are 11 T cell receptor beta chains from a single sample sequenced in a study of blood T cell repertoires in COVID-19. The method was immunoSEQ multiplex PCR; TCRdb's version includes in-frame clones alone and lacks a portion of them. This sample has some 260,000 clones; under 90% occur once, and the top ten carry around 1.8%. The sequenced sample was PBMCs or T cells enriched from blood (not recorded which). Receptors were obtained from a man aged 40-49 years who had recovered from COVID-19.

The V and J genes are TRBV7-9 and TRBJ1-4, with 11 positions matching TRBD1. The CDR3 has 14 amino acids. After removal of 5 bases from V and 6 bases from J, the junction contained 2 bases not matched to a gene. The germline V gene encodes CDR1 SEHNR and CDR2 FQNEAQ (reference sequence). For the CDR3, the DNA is TGTGCCAGCAGCCCGGGACAGGGGGATGAAAAACTGTTTTTT. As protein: CASSPGQGDEKLFF.

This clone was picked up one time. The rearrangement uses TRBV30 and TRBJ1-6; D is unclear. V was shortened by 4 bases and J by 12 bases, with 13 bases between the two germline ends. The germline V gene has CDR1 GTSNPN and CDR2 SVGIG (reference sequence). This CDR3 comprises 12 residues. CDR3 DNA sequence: TGTGCCTGGATGTTTAGCGGGGAACCCCTCCACTTT. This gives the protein CAWMFSGEPLHF. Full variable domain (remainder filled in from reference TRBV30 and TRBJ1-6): SQTIHQWPATLVQPVGSPLSLECTVEGTSNPNLYWYRQAAGRGLQLLFYSVGIGQISSEVPQNLSASRPQDRQFILSSKKLLLSDSGFYLCAWMFSGEPLHFGNGTRLTVT.

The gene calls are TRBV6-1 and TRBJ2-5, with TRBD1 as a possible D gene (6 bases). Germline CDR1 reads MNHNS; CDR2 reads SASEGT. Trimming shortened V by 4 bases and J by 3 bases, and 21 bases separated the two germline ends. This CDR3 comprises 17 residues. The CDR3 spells CASSASGVGMGKETQYF. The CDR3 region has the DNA TGTGCCAGCAGTGCCTCAGGGGTGGGGATGGGTAAAGAGACCCAGTACTTC.

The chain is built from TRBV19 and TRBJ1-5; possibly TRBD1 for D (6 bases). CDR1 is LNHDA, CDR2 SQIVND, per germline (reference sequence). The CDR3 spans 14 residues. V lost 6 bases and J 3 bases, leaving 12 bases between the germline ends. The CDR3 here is CASRVDRLNQPQHF. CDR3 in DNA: TGTGCCAGTAGGGTCGACAGGCTCAATCAGCCCCAGCATTTT. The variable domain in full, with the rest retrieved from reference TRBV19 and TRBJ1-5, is DGGITQSPKYLFRKEGQNVTLSCEQNLNHDAMYWYRQDPGQGLRLIYYSQIVNDFQKGDIAEGYSVSREKKESFPLTVTSAQKNPTAFYLCASRVDRLNQPQHFGDGTRLSIL.

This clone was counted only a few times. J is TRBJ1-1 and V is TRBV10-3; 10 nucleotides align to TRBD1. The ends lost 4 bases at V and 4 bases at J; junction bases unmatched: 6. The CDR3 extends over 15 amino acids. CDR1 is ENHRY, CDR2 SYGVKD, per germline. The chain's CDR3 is CAISGSGTGVTEAFF. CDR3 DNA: TGTGCCATCAGTGGGTCCGGGACAGGGGTCACTGAAGCTTTCTTT.

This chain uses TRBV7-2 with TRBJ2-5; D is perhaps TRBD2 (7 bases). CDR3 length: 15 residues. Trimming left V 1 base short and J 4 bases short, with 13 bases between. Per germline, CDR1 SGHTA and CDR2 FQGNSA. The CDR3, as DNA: TGTGCCAGCAGCTTAGGGGGGGGGCGAGGAGAGACCCAGTACTTC. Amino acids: CASSLGGGRGETQYF.

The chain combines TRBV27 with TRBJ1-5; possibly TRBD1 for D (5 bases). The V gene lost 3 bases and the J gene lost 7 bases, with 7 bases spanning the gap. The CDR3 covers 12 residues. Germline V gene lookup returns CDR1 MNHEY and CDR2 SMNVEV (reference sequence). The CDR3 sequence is CASSFPGQPQHF. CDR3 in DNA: TGTGCCAGCAGTTTTCCAGGGCAGCCCCAGCATTTT.

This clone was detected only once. The CDR3 is CASSFDTGANEKLFF. CDR3 DNA sequence: TGTGCCAGCAGCTTTGATACAGGGGCAAATGAAAAACTGTTTTTT. This chain connects TRBV7-2 to TRBJ1-4, with 7 bases aligning to TRBD1. J lost 5 bases, V lost 3 bases, and 6 bases had no gene match. CDR3 length: 15 residues. Per the germline V gene, CDR1 is SGHTA and CDR2 is FQGNSA.

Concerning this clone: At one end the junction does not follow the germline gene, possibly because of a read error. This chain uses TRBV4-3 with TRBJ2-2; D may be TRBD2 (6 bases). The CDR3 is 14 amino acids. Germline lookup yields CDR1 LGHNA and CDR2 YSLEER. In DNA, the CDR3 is TGCGCCAGCAGCCTTCGGGGGAACAGCGGGGAGCTGTTTTTT. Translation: CASSLRGNSGELFF.

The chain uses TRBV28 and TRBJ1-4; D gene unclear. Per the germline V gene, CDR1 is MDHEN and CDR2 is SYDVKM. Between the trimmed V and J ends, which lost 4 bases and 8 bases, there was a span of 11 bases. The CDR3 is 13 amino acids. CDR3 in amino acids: CASSSWEREKLFF. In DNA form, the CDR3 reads TGTGCCAGCAGTTCTTGGGAGCGGGAAAAACTGTTTTTT.

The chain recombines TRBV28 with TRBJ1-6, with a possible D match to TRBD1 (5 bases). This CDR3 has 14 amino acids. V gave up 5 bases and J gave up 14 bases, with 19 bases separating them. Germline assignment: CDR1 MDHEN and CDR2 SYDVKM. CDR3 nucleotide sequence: TGTGCCAGCAGTCTTGGGACTGCAGCAGGGACCCTCCACTTT. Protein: CASSLGTAAGTLHF.